This T cell receptor beta chain is drawn from a study of cytomegalovirus exposure and HLA in healthy donors. Whole-study findings and limits: On later analysis, the bulk of CMV-associated TCR beta chains appeared to be HLA-restricted. An ancestry cluster, one associated with Asian ancestry, reportedly showed fewer N-insertions than the approximately 650-donor mean in a later analysis.

Regarding this clone: Its target is not known.

PCR was performed using 60 Vbeta and 13 Jbeta primers. TCRdb keeps only in-frame clones here, not all; method: immunoSEQ multiplex PCR. The table has over 150,000 clones, roughly four fifths seen once. Germline V gene data show CDR1 as KGHSH and CDR2 as LQKENI. The V gene lost 2 bases and the J gene lost 1 base, with 11 bases spanning the gap. CDR3 length equals 15 residues. This chain uses TRBV18 with TRBJ1-1, with D tentatively TRBD1 (6 bases). The clonotype originates from a woman aged 45-59 years in good health and CMV-seronegative. The source material was PBMCs. The CDR3 protein is CASSPRTEWNTEAFF. DNA for the CDR3: TGTGCCAGCTCACCAAGGACAGAATGGAACACTGAAGCTTTCTTT.